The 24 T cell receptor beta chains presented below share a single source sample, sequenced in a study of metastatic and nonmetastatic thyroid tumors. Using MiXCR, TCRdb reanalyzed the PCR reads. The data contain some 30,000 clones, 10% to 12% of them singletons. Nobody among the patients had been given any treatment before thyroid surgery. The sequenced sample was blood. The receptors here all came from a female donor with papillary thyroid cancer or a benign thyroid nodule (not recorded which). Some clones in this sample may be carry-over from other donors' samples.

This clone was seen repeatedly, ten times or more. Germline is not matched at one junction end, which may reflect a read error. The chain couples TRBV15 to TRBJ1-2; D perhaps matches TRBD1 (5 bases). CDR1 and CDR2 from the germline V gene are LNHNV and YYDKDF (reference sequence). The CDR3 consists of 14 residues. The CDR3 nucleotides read TGTGCCACCAGCCCGGGGAGACAGCCCGATCTGGAAGCCTTC. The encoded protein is CATSPGRQPDLEAF.

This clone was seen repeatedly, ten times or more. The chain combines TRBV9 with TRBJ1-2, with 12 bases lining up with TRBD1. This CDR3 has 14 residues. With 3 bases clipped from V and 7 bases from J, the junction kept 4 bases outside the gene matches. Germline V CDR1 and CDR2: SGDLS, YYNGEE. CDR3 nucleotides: TGTGCCAGCAGCGCGGGACAGGGGGCCCTTGGCTACACCTTC. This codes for CASSAGQGALGYTF. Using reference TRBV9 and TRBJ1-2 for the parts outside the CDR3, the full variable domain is DSGVTQTPKHLITATGQRVTLRCSPRSGDLSVYWYQQSLDQGLQFLIQYYNGEERAKGNILERFSAQQFPDLHSELNLSSLELGDSALYFCASSAGQGALGYTFGSGTRLTVV.

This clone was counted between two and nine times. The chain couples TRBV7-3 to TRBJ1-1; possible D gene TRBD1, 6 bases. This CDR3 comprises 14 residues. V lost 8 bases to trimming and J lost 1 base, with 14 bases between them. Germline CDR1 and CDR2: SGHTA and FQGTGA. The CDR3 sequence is CASRSGGPNTEAFF. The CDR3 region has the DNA TGTGCCAGCCGCTCGGGGGGCCCGAACACTGAAGCTTTCTTT.

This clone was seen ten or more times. The CDR3 spells CASSALRTTGHPGNQPQHF. The CDR3 DNA sequence: TGTGCCAGCAGTGCGCTTAGGACGACAGGCCACCCAGGGAATCAGCCCCAGCATTTT. The chain has TRBV28 and TRBJ1-5; D is possibly TRBD1 (6 bases). The CDR3 is made up of 19 amino acids. Germline V gives CDR1 MDHEN, CDR2 SYDVKM. The V end lost 5 bases, the J end lost 4 bases, and 27 bases lay between the germline ends. The complete variable domain, with remaining parts taken from reference TRBV28 and TRBJ1-5, reads DVKVTQSSRYLVKRTGEKVFLECVQDMDHENMFWYRQDPGLGLRLIYFSYDVKMKEKGDIPEGYSVSREKKERFSLILESASTNQTSMYLCASSALRTTGHPGNQPQHFGDGTRLSIL.

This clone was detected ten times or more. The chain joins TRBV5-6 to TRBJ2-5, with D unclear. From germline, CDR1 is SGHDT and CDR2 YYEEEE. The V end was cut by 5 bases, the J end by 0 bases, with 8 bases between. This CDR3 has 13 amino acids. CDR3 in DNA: TGTGCCAGCAGATCGACCAACCAAGAGACCCAGTACTTC. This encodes CASRSTNQETQYF.

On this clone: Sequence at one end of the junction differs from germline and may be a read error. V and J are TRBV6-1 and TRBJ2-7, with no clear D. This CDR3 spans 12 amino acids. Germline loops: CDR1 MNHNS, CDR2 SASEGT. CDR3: CASRLRGYEHYF. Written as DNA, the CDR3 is TGTGCCAGCAGGCTCCGTGGTTACGAGCATTACTTC.

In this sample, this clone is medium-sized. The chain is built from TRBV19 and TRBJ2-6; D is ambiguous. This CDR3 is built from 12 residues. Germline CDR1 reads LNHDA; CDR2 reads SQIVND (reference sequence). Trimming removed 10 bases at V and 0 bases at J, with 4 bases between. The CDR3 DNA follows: TGTGCCACGGACTCTGGGGCCAACGTCCTGACTTTC. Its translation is CATDSGANVLTF.

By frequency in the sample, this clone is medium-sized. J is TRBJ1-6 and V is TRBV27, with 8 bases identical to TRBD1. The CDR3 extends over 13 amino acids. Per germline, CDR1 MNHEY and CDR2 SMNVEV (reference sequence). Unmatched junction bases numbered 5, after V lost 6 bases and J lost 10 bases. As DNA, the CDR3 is TGTGCCAGCAGGACAGGGGTAGGGTCACCCCTCCACTTT. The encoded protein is CASRTGVGSPLHF.

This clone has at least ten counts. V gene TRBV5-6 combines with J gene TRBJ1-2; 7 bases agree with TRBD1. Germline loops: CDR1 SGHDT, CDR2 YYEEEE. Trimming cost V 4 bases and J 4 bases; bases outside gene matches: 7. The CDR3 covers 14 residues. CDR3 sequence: CASSRGPGGYGYTF. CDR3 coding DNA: TGTGCCAGCAGCCGCGGGCCAGGGGGCTATGGCTACACCTTC.

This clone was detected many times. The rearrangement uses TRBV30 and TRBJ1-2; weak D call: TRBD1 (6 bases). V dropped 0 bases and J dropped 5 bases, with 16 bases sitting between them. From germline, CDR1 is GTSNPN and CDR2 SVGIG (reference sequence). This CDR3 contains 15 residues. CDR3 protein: CAWSVGAGAVYGYTF. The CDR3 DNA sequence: TGTGCCTGGAGTGTAGGAGCAGGGGCAGTGTATGGCTACACCTTC.

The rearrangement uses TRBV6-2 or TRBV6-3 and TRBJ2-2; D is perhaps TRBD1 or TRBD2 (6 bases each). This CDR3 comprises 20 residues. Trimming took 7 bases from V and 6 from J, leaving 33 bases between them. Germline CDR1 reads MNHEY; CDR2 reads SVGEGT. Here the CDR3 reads CASTVLGGGTSTGRPGELFF. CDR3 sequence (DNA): TGTGCCAGCACCGTATTGGGCGGCGGGACATCAACCGGGAGACCCGGGGAGCTGTTTTTT.

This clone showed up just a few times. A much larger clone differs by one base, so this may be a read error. The chain's CDR3 is CASSWDSSNTEALF. As DNA, the CDR3 is TGCGCCAGCAGCTGGGACAGCTCGAACACTGAAGCTCTCTTT. V is TRBV5-1 and J is TRBJ1-1; 7 bases map to TRBD1. CDR1 is SGHRS, CDR2 YFSETQ, per germline. CDR3 length: 14 amino acids. Full variable domain (rest looked up from reference TRBV5-1 and TRBJ1-1): KAGVTQTPRYLIKTRGQQVTLSCSPISGHRSVSWYQQTPGQGLQFLFEYFSETQRNKGNFPGRFSGRQFSNSRSEMNVSTLELGDSALYLCASSWDSSNTEALFGQGTRLTVV.

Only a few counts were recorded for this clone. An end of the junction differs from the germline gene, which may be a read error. CDR3 sequence (DNA): TGTGCCAGCCACGGGGAGGCAAGGGATAAGCAGTATTTT. Translating it yields CASHGEARDKQYF. This sequence joins TRBV2 and TRBJ2-3; possibly TRBD2 for D (6 bases). Germline CDR1 and CDR2: SNHLY and FYNNEI. The CDR3 contains 13 residues. Drawing the rest from reference TRBV2 and TRBJ2-3, the complete variable domain is EPEVTQTPSHQVTQMGQEVILRCVPISNHLYFYWYRQILGQKVEFLVSFYNNEISEKSEIFDDQFSVERPDGSNFTLKIRSTKLEDSAMYFCASHGEARDKQYFGPGTRLTVL.

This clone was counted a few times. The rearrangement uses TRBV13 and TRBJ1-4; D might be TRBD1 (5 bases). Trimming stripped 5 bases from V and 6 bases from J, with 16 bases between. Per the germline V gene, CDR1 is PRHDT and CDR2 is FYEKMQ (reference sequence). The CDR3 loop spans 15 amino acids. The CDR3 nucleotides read TGTGCCAGCAGCACAGCCAGGGAGGCGGATGAAAAACTGTTTTTT. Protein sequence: CASSTAREADEKLFF. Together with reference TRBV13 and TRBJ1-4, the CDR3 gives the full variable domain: AAGVIQSPRHLIKEKRETATLKCYPIPRHDTVYWYQQGPGQDPQFLISFYEKMQSDKGSIPDRFSAQQFSDYHSELNMSSLELGDSALYFCASSTAREADEKLFFGSGTQLSVL.

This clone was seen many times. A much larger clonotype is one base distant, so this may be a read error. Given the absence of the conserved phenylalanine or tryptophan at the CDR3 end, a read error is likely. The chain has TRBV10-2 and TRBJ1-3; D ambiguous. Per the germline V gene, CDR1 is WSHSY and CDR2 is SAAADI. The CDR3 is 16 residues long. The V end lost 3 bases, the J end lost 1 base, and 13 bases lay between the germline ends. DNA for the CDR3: TGCGCCAGCAGTGATGGGCGCAGGCGATCTGGAAACACCATATATCTT. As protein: CASSDGRRRSGNTIYL.

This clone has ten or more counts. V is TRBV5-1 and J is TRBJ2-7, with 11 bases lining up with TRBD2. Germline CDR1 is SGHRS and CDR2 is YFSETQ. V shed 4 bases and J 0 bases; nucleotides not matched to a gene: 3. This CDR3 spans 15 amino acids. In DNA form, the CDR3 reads TGCGCCAGCAGCAAGACTAGCGGGAACTCCTACGAGCAGTACTTC. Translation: CASSKTSGNSYEQYF. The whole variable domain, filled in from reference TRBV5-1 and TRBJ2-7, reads KAGVTQTPRYLIKTRGQQVTLSCSPISGHRSVSWYQQTPGQGLQFLFEYFSETQRNKGNFPGRFSGRQFSNSRSEMNVSTLELGDSALYLCASSKTSGNSYEQYFGPGTRLTVT.

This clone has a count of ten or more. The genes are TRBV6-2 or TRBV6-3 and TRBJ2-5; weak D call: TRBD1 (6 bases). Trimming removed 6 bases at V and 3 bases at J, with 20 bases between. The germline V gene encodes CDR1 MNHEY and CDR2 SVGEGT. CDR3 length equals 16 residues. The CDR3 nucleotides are TGTGCCAGCAGCTATCGGACCGGGACACTGGAAGAGACCCAGTACTTC. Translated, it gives CASSYRTGTLEETQYF.

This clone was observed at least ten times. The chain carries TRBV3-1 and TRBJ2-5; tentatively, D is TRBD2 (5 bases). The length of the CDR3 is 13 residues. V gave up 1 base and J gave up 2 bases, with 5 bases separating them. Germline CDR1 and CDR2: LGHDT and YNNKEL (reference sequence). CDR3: CASSQAGQETQYF. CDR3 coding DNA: TGTGCCAGCAGCCAAGCGGGGCAAGAGACCCAGTACTTC.

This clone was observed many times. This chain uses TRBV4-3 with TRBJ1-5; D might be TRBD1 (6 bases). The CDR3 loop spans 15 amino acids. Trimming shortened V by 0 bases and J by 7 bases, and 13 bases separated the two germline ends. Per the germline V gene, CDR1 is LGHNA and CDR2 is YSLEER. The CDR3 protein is CASSQEVGGWQPQHF. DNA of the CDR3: TGCGCCAGCAGCCAAGAGGTGGGGGGCTGGCAGCCCCAGCATTTT.

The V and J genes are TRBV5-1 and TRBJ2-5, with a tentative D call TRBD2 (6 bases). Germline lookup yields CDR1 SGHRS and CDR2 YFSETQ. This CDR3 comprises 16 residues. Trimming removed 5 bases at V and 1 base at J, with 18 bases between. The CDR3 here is CASRGDPLGGQETQYF. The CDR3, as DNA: TGCGCCAGCAGAGGTGATCCCTTGGGGGGCCAAGAGACCCAGTACTTC.

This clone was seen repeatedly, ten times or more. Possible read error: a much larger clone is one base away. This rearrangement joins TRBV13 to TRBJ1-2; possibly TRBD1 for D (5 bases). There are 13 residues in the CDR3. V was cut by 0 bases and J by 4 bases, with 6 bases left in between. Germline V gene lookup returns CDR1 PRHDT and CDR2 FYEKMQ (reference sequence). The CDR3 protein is CASSLGQAYGYTF. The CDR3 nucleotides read TGTGCCAGCAGCTTAGGACAGGCCTATGGCTACACCTTC. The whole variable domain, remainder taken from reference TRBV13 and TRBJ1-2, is AAGVIQSPRHLIKEKRETATLKCYPIPRHDTVYWYQQGPGQDPQFLISFYEKMQSDKGSIPDRFSAQQFSDYHSELNMSSLELGDSALYFCASSLGQAYGYTFGSGTRLTVV.

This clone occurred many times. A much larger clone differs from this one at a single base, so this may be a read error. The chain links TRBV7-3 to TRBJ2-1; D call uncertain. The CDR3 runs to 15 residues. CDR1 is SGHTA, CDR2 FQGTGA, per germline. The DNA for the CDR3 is TGTGCCAGCAGCTTAACCTCTGGATCCTACAATGAGCAGTCCTTC. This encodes CASSLTSGSYNEQSF. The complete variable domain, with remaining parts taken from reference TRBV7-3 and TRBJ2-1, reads GAGVSQTPSNKVTEKGKYVELRCDPISGHTALYWYRQSLGQGPEFLIYFQGTGAADDSGLPNDRFFAVRPEGSVSTLKIQRTERGDSAVYLCASSLTSGSYNEQSFGPGTRLTVL.

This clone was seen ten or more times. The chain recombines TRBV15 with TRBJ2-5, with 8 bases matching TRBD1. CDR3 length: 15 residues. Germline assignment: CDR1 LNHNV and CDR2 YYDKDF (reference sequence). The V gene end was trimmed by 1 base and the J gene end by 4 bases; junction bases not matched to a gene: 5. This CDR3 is CATSRVQGVGETQYF. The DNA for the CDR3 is TGTGCCACCAGCAGAGTACAGGGGGTAGGAGAGACCCAGTACTTC.

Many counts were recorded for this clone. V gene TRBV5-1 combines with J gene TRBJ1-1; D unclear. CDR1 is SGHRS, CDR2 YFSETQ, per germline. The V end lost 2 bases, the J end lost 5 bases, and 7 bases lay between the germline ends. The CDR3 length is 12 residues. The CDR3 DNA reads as TGCGCCAGCAGCTTTACGGGGACTGAAGCTTTCTTT. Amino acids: CASSFTGTEAFF.